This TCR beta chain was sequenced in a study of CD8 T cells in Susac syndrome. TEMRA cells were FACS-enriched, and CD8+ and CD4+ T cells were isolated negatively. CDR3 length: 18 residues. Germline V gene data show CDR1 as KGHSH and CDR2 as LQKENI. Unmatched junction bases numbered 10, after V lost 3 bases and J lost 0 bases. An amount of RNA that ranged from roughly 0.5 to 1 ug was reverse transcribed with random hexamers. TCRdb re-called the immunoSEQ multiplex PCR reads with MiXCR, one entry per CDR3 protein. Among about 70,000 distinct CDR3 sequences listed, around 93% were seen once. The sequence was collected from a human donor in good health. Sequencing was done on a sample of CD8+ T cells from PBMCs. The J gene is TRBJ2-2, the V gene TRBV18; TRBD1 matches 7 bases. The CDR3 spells CASSPSGTEIANTGELFF. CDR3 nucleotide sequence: TGTGCCAGCTCACCCTCAGGGACAGAGATCGCGAACACCGGGGAGCTGTTTTTT.